The text below deals with one T cell receptor beta chain. This entry belongs to a study of T cell responses to AZD1222 COVID-19 vaccine. Sequencing was performed with immunoSEQ multiplex PCR; in TCRdb, only in-frame clones are kept and a portion is missing. Among 120,000 or so clones, around nine tenths were seen once, and the ten largest hold around a quarter. The receptor comes from an adult in good health. Sequencing used peripheral blood, obtained on day 0 of AZD1222 vaccination.

In DNA, the CDR3 is TGTGCCAGCAGTTTCCGTTTTGACGAGCAGTACTTC. Protein sequence: CASSFRFDEQYF. The chain links TRBV12-3 or TRBV12-4 to TRBJ2-7; unclear D gene. The CDR3 runs 12 residues. V was clipped by 3 bases and J by 5 bases, with 8 bases between them.